The rows below give T cell receptor beta chains drawn from one sample of a study of early T cells in non-severe SARS-CoV-2 infection. TCRdb itself ran the 5' RACE reads through MiXCR, one entry per CDR3 protein. The table shows about 32,000 distinct CDR3 sequences, with about 5.2% occurring only once. Sequenced input: whole blood. The receptors were gathered from an adult who was a healthcare worker with PCR-confirmed SARS-CoV-2 infection or an uninfected control (not recorded which). The CDR3 runs from the conserved cysteine through the conserved F or W. D genes are given only for firm matches. Expanded clones are given a class, and other clones once, few, many or no size at all.

CDR3 length | clone size | D gene | J gene | V gene | CDR3 DNA | CDR3 protein
14 | many | . | TRBJ2-1 | TRBV6-2/TRBV6-3 | TGTGCCAGCAGTCCGGACTATTCCTACAATGAGCAGTTCTTC | CASSPDYSYNEQFF
13 | few | . | TRBJ2-7 | TRBV2 | TGTGCCAGCAGTAAACCCTTTACCAACGAGCAGTACTTC | CASSKPFTNEQYF
13 | many | . | TRBJ1-6 | TRBV2 | TGTGCCAGCAGTGAACTTGGTGGTTCACCCCTCCACTTT | CASSELGGSPLHF
12 | . | . | TRBJ2-7 | TRBV6-6 | TGTGCCAGCAGTTATACGTCGGACGAGCAGTACTTC | CASSYTSDEQYF
13 | . | . | TRBJ2-4 | TRBV20-1 | TGCAGTGCTAGAACGAACGGCGCAAACATTCAGTACTTC | CSARTNGANIQYF
14 | . | . | TRBJ2-7 | TRBV5-6 | TGTGCCAGCAGACGGACGGGACAATCCTACGAGCAGTACTTC | CASRRTGQSYEQYF
13 | . | . | TRBJ2-1 | TRBV6-2/TRBV6-3 | TGTGCCAGCAGTTGGGGAGGCTACAATGAGCAGTTCTTC | CASSWGGYNEQFF
11 | . | . | TRBJ2-4 | TRBV28 | TGTGCCACCGACTGGGGTGCATTTCAGTACTTC | CATDWGAFQYF
13 | many | TRBD1 | TRBJ2-1 | TRBV12-3/TRBV12-4 | TGTGCCAGCAGCGACAGGGAATACAATGAGCAGTTCTTC | CASSDREYNEQFF
12 | . | . | TRBJ2-3 | TRBV6-2/TRBV6-3 | TGTGCCAGCAGGGCCCTAGGAGGTACGCAGTATTTT | CASRALGGTQYF
15 | many | TRBD1 | TRBJ1-1 | TRBV5-1 | TGCGCCAGCAGCTGGGGACAGCGGGAGAACACTGAAGCTTTCTTT | CASSWGQRENTEAFF
13 | many | . | TRBJ1-3 | TRBV6-5 | TGTGCCAGCATCGGGTCCTCTGGAAACACCATATATTTT | CASIGSSGNTIYF
13 | many | . | TRBJ2-5 | TRBV7-6 | TGTGCCAGCAGCTTCCTAGCCCAAGAGACCCAGTACTTC | CASSFLAQETQYF
15 | many | . | TRBJ1-1 | TRBV5-4 | TGTGCCAGCAGCTCTAACCAGGGGAGTAGCACTGAAGCTTTCTTT | CASSSNQGSSTEAFF
16 | few | . | TRBJ1-1 | TRBV5-1 | TGCGCCAGCAGCTTGTGGGCAGGCGACATGAACACTGAAGCTTTCTTT | CASSLWAGDMNTEAFF
20 | many | TRBD2 | TRBJ2-1 | TRBV7-2 | TGTGCCAGCAGCCCGGGACAGACTTTTCTAGCGGGAGCATCCTACAATGAGCAGTTCTTC | CASSPGQTFLAGASYNEQFF
17 | . | . | TRBJ1-6 | TRBV25-1 | TGTGCCAGCAGTCCGAGGGGGAGGGGAGGCCTTAATTCACCCCTCCACTTT | CASSPRGRGGLNSPLHF